Included here is one T cell receptor beta chain sequence, with context. The antigen is undetermined. Germline V gene sequence: CDR1 SGHNT, CDR2 YYREEE (reference sequence). The germline V and J ends were trimmed by 3 bases and 1 base, with 14 bases remaining between them. This CDR3 has 16 amino acids. This sample was taken from a study of cytotoxic CD8 clonotypes in ibrutinib-treated CLL. Whole-study results and caveats: Rising at ibrutinib response, clonality subsequently fell back toward baseline at progression. Public clonotypes, found uncommonly, either contracted or stayed stable on treatment.

TCRdb keeps only in-frame clones here, not all; method: immunoSEQ multiplex PCR. Of approximately 80,000 clones in the sample, about 86% were seen once. Sequencing was performed on PBMCs, taken before ibrutinib treatment. The sequence was obtained from a human donor with chronic lymphocytic leukemia. The J gene is TRBJ2-4, the V gene TRBV5-4; D is ambiguous. CDR3 coding DNA: TGTGCCAGCAGCTCGCTTGGGGATGGGGCCAAAAACATTCAGTACTTC. Its protein product is CASSSLGDGAKNIQYF.